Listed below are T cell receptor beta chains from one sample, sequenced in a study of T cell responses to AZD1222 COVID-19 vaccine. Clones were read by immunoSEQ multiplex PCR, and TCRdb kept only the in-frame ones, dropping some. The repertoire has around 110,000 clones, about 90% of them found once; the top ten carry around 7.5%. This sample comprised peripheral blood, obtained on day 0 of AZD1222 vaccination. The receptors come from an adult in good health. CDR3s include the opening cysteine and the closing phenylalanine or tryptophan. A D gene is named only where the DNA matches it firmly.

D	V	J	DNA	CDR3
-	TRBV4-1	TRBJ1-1	TGCGCCAGCAGCCAATACGAACAGCTTGACACTGAAGCTTTCTTT	CASSQYEQLDTEAFF
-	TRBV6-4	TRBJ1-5	TGTGCCAGCAGTGAAGGGGTCAATCAGCCCCAGCATTTT	CASSEGVNQPQHF
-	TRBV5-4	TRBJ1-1	TGTGCCAGCAGCTTGGCGAACACTGAAGCTTTCTTT	CASSLANTEAFF
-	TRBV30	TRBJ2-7	TGTGCCTGGACCCCCCTGGTTGTCGTGCCCTACGAGCAGTACTTC	CAWTPLVVVPYEQYF
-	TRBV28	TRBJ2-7	TGTGCCAGCAAATTGGGGAGCTCCTACGAGCAGTACTTC	CASKLGSSYEQYF
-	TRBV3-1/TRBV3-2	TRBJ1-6	TGTGCCAGCAGCCTTAATTCACCCCTCCACTTT	CASSLNSPLHF
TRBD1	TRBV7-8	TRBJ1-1	TGTGCCAGCAGCTTAGGACAGGGGGCGCGGGGTGAAGCTTTCTTT	CASSLGQGARGEAFF
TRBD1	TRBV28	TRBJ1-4	TGTGCCAGCAGTGTCGGAGGGGGCGAGGGGAAACTGTTTTTT	CASSVGGGEGKLFF
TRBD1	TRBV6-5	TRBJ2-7	TGTGCCAGCAGGCGACAGGGGGACTACGAGCAGTACTTC	CASRRQGDYEQYF
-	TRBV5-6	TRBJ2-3	TGTGCCAGCAGCTGGACCCGGGACCGAGGGGGAGATACGCAGTATTTT	CASSWTRDRGGDTQYF